The 6 T cell receptor beta chains in this list originate from one sample, sequenced in a study of T cell repertoires in cytomegalovirus infection. Via MiXCR, TCRdb re-called the reads, giving one row per CDR3 protein. The table has about 890,000 distinct CDR3 sequences, roughly 30% seen once. No antigen has been assigned to these receptors. Sequencing was performed on cultured CD8+ T cells from PBMCs, taken from culture after CMV antigen stimulation. The receptors shown here come from a human donor in good health (CMV status not recorded). Some clones in this sample may be carry-over from other donors' samples.

This clonotype was recorded a few times. V usage is TRBV5-5 and J usage is TRBJ2-3; TRBD2 matches at 8 bases. With V trimmed by 0 bases and J by 6 bases, 9 bases remained unmatched. The CDR3 is 16 amino acids. Germline V gives CDR1 SGHKS, CDR2 YYEKEE (reference sequence). The CDR3: CASSLVAGHGGDTQYF. CDR3 bases: TGTGCCAGCAGCTTGGTAGCGGGGCATGGGGGGGATACGCAGTATTTT.

The V call is TRBV6-2 or TRBV6-3, the J call TRBJ2-2; 7 bases are shared with TRBD1. CDR1 and CDR2 (germline): MNHEY, SVGEGT. The CDR3 extends over 14 amino acids. This CDR3 reads CVMRTGPNTGELFF. CDR3 bases: TGTGTCATGCGGACAGGTCCAAACACCGGGGAGCTGTTTTTT.

This chain links TRBV25-1 with TRBJ1-4; 7 positions match TRBD1. The CDR3 length is 16 residues. V was pared by 6 bases and J by 7 bases, with 14 bases of the junction left unmatched. Germline V CDR1 and CDR2: MGHDK, SYGVNS. Here the CDR3 reads CASRKPGQQKTEKLFF. CDR3 nucleotides: TGTGCCAGCAGAAAACCGGGACAGCAGAAGACTGAAAAACTGTTTTTT.

With respect to this clonotype: A much larger clone differs from this one at a single base, so this may be a read error. The rearrangement uses TRBV7-2 and TRBJ1-1; D is possibly TRBD1 (6 bases). Between the trimmed V and J ends, which lost 5 bases and 0 bases, there was a span of 13 bases. The length of the CDR3 is 15 residues. In germline, CDR1 is SGHTA, CDR2 FQGNSA. DNA for the CDR3: TGTACCAGCAGCAGAGCGGGACATTTGAACACTGAAGCTTTCTTT. This translates into CTSSRAGHLNTEAFF.

The rearrangement joins TRBV12-3 or TRBV12-4 to TRBJ2-5; D not certain. CDR3 length: 14 amino acids. The V end was cut by 1 base, the J end by 4 bases, with 10 bases between. CDR3 sequence: CASSLGFFGETQYF. As DNA, the CDR3 is TGTGCCAGCAGTTTAGGGTTTTTCGGAGAGACCCAGTACTTC.

On this clonotype: A read error may be the cause here, since a much bigger clone is one base away. CDR3 DNA: TGTGCCAGCAGCTTTGGGACCGACAAGGTTGAAGATGAGCAGTTCTTC. Protein sequence: CASSFGTDKVEDEQFF. The rearrangement uses TRBV7-8 and TRBJ2-1; D possibly matches TRBD1 or TRBD2 (5 bases each). Germline lookup yields CDR1 SGHVS and CDR2 FQNEAQ. V lost 3 bases to trimming and J lost 8 bases, with 20 bases between them. The CDR3 contains 16 residues.